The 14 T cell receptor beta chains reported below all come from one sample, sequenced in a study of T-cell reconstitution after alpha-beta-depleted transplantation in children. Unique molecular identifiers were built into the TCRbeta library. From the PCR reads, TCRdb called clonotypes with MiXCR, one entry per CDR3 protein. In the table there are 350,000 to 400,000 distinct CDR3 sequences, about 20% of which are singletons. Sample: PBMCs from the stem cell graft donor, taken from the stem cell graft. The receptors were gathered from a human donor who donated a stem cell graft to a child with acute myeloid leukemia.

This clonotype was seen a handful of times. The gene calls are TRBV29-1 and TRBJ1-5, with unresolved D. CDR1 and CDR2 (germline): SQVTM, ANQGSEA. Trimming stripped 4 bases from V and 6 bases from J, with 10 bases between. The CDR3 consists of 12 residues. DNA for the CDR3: TGCAGCGTTGGAGGCACCGGTCAGCCCCAGCATTTT. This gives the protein CSVGGTGQPQHF. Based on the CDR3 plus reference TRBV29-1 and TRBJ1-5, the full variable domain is SAVISQKPSRDICQRGTSLTIQCQVDSQVTMMFWYRQQPGQSLTLIATANQGSEATYESGFVIDKFPISRPNLTFSTLTVSNMSPEDSSIYLCSVGGTGQPQHFGDGTRLSIL.

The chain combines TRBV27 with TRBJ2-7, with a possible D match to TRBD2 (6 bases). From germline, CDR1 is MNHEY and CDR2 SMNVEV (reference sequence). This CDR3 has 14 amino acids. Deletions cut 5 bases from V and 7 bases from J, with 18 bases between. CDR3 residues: CASSPRGPSEEQYF. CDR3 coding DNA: TGTGCCAGCAGTCCCCGGGGCCCTAGCGAGGAGCAGTACTTC.

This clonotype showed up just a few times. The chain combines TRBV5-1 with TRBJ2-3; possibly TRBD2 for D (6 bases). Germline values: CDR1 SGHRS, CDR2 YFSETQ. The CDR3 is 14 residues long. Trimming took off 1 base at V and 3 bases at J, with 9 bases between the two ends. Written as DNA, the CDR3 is TGCGCCAGCAGCTTGAGAGCGGGTACAGATACGCAGTATTTT. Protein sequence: CASSLRAGTDTQYF.

DNA for the CDR3: TGCGCCAGCAGCTCCGGAGCCGGGGTCGAGCAGTACTTC. This codes for CASSSGAGVEQYF. This chain uses TRBV5-1 with TRBJ2-7, with D tentatively TRBD2 (5 bases). This CDR3 has 13 amino acids. The germline V gene has CDR1 SGHRS and CDR2 YFSETQ. V gave up 3 bases and J gave up 6 bases, with 13 bases separating them.

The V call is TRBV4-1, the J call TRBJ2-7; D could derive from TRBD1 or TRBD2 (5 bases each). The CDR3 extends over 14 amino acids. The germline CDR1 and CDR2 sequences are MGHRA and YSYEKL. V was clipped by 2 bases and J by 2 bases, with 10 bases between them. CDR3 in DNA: TGCGCCAGCAGCCAATCCCCGGGGCCCTACGAGCAGTACTTC. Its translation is CASSQSPGPYEQYF.

CDR3 region: CASSARDRVYEQYF. The CDR3 coding sequence is TGTGCCAGCAGCGCCCGGGACAGGGTCTACGAGCAGTACTTC. This chain links TRBV9 with TRBJ2-7, with 9 nucleotides matching TRBD1. The CDR3 is made up of 14 amino acids. The germline V gene encodes CDR1 SGDLS and CDR2 YYNGEE. J lost 3 bases, V lost 3 bases, and 4 bases had no gene match. Variable domain in full (rest from reference TRBV9 and TRBJ2-7): DSGVTQTPKHLITATGQRVTLRCSPRSGDLSVYWYQQSLDQGLQFLIQYYNGEERAKGNILERFSAQQFPDLHSELNLSSLELGDSALYFCASSARDRVYEQYFGPGTRLTVT.

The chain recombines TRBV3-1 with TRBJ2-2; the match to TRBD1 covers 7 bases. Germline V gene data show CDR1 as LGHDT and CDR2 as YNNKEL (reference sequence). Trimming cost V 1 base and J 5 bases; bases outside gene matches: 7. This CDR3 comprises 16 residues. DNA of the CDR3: TGTGCCAGCAGCCAAGTAGAAGGGGGCAGAACCGGGGAGCTGTTTTTT. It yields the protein CASSQVEGGRTGELFF.

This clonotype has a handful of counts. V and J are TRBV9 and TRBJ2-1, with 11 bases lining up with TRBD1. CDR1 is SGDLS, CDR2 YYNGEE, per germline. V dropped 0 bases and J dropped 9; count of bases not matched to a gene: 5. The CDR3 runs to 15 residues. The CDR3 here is CASSVEGQGAGEQFF. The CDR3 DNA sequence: TGTGCCAGCAGCGTAGAAGGACAGGGGGCCGGTGAGCAGTTCTTC.

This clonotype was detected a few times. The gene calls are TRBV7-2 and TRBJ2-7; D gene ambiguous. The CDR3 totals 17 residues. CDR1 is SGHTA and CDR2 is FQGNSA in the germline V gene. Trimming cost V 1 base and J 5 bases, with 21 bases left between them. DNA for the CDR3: TGTGCCAGCAGCTTAGTCTGGGGTGTGGGTAGCTTCCACGAGCAGTACTTC. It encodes CASSLVWGVGSFHEQYF.

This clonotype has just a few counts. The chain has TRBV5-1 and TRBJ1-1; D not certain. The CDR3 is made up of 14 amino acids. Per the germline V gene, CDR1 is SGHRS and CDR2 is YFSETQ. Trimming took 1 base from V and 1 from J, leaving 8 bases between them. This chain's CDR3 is CASSLYGENTEAFF. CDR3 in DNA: TGCGCCAGCAGCTTGTATGGGGAGAACACTGAAGCTTTCTTT.

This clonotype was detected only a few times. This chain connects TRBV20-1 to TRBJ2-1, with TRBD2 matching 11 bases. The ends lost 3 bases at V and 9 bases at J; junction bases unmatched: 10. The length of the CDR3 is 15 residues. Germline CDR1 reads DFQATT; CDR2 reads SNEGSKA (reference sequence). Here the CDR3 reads CSASLTSGSSREQFF. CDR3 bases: TGCAGTGCTAGCCTTACTAGCGGGAGTAGTCGTGAGCAGTTCTTC.

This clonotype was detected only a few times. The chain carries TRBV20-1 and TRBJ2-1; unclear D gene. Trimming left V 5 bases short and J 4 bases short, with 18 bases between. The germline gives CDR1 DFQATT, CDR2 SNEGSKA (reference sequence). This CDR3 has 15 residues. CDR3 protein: CSAPRPETPYNEQFF. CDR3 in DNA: TGCAGTGCTCCCCGGCCGGAGACGCCTTACAATGAGCAGTTCTTC.

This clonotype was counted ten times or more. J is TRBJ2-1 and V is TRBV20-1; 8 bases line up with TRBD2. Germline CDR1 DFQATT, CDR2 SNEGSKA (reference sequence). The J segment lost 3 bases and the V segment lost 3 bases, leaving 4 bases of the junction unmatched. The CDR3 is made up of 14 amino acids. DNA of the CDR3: TGCAGTGCTAGTAGCCTAGCGGGCTACAATGAGCAGTTCTTC. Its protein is CSASSLAGYNEQFF.

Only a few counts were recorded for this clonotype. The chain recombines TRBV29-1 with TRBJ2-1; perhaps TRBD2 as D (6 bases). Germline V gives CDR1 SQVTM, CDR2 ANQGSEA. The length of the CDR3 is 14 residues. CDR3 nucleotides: TGCACCGGCCGGGACTTAGGGTCCTACAATGAGCAGTTCTTC. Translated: CTGRDLGSYNEQFF.